This record covers a single T cell receptor (beta chain). No cognate antigen has been identified for it. Nothing much larger sits one base from this clone, and base qualities are not available. Collaborating institutions collected whole blood in K2EDTA tubes following their own protocols. For TCRbeta analysis, collaborators shipped samples as frozen whole blood, isolated PBMCs, or DNA extracted from either of those sample types. TCRbeta CDR3 regions were amplified from genomic DNA using the immunoSEQ Assay, a bias-controlled multiplex PCR. From the authors' description of their analysis: Within the assay, amplification of reference gene primers was used to estimate how many nucleated cells each sample contained. To quantify the absolute abundance of each unique TCRbeta CDR3 rearrangement, sequence reads were collapsed and filtered. For each sample, productive Simpson clonality was calculated as the square root of Simpson's diversity index across productive rearrangements. In TCRdb, the immuneACCESS table is reduced to in-frame sequences with V and J assigned. These tables do not hold every clone; where another copy was compared, an unresolved V gene accounts for under half, and the others remain unexplained. V and J calls and clone size are copied from that table; D and trimming were computed from the DNA. The sample contains approximately 140,000 clones, around 85% of them found a single time. The biggest ten clones account for 17% of the sample.

The sample originates from a study of blood T cell repertoires in COVID-19 (TCRdb year 2020). Regarding the complete study: Samples from collaborators originated in the United States, Italy and Spain and spanned both the acute and convalescent phases of COVID-19. The material from the prospective study consisted of cDNA or gDNA derived from T cells, B-cell-depleted T cells, or PBMCs. Deeply sampled blood TCRbeta repertoires from subjects exposed to, actively infected with, or recovered from COVID-19 were included in the dataset. Samples came from the ongoing ImmuneRACE study (first 160 participants) plus 1,254 subjects from 6 global collaborators. A de-identified subject ID, COVID-19 status, age in years and sex were almost always included in the sample metadata. HLA class I and class II types, where available, came from metadata supplied by the sample provider rather than from assay-based typing. The repertoires were released in a freely available public database intended as a resource for research on the immune response to SARS-CoV-2. Summary of the overall study and its limitations: The amount of clinical and demographic metadata varied by source and participant and was provided uncurated.

The origin of this receptor is an elderly woman with acute or convalescent COVID-19. Sequences were obtained from peripheral blood.

For the CDR3, the sequence is CASSRMEDQPQHF. The nucleotide sequence is given as TGTGCCAGTAGCCGGATGGAGGATCAGCCCCAGCATTTT. Recombination linked TRBV19 to TRBJ1-5, with the D segment identity uncertain. The junction carries 11 bases between V and J, which are trimmed by 6 bases and 5 bases respectively. The CDR3 sequence holds 13 residues, the cysteine and phenylalanine included. Just the 39-base CDR3 DNA is kept, in frame starting at base 1. CDR1 LNHDA and CDR2 SQIVND are derived from the germline V gene (reference sequence).